The sequence of this T cell receptor beta chain was determined in a study of T cell responses to AZD1222 COVID-19 vaccine. Sequencing used immunoSEQ multiplex PCR; TCRdb keeps in-frame clones, though not all of them. This table has roughly 120,000 clones, about 93% appearing once. The germline gives CDR1 MDHEN, CDR2 SYDVKM. The CDR3 is made up of 15 amino acids. V dropped 7 bases and J dropped 3 bases, with 15 bases sitting between them. Comments on this clone: Its specificity is not known.

Study-level results: Nearly half of spike-specific TCRs reportedly target unmutated variant regions.

The V and J genes are TRBV28 and TRBJ2-2; no firm D call. The specimen was peripheral blood, collected 28 days after the second dose of the MenACWY control vaccine. The receptor was derived from an adult who received the MenACWY meningococcal vaccine as a control. DNA of the CDR3: TGTGCCAGCATCTGGGGTGGTCCGGACACCGGGGAGCTGTTTTTT. Translation: CASIWGGPDTGELFF.